This TCR beta chain originates from a study of beta chain features in type 1 diabetes. Study-level points and caveats: There were fewer insertions and more deletions at the VDJ junctions of type 1 diabetes patients.

With respect to this clone: The antigen remains undetermined.

The CDR3 is 14 amino acids. CDR1 and CDR2 from the germline V gene are MNHNY and SVGAGI (reference sequence). V trimming: 10 bases; J trimming: 2 bases; junction bases outside the gene matches: 5. Sequenced material consisted of expressed TCRB transcripts (all of the isolated RNA was reverse transcribed). Data came from immunoSEQ multiplex PCR; TCRdb stores just in-frame clones and leaves some out. This table has under 400,000 clones, less than 20% appearing once. This chain joins TRBV6-6 and TRBJ2-5; TRBD1 matches 12 bases. The specimen was naive CD4+ T cells from blood. This clonotype was obtained from a woman aged 18 to 35 in good health. The CDR3 sequence: CATGGQGAQETQYF. CDR3 nucleotide sequence: TGTGCCACCGGGGGACAGGGGGCACAAGAGACCCAGTACTTC.